Listed below are T cell receptor beta chains from one sample, sequenced in a study of shared clonotypes between healthy human individuals. Data came from immunoSEQ multiplex PCR; TCRdb stores just in-frame clones and leaves some out. The profile shows approximately 2,200,000 clones, 93% of them singletons. The sequenced material came from naive CD8+ T cells from PBMCs. The receptor source for this set is a man between 18 and 29 years old in good health. Some clones in this sample may be carry-over from other donors' samples. CDR3s include the opening cysteine and the closing phenylalanine or tryptophan. A D gene is named only where the DNA matches it firmly. Only part of the rows carry a size: once, few, many, or a class if the clone is expanded.

J gene,D gene,clone size,V gene,CDR3 protein,CDR3 DNA
TRBJ1-4,NA,once,TRBV27,CASRRVGEKLFF,TGTGCCAGCCGCAGGGTCGGGGAAAAACTGTTTTTT
TRBJ2-1,NA,NA,TRBV7-9,CASSLVEQFF,TGTGCCAGCAGCCTCGTTGAGCAGTTCTTC
TRBJ2-4,NA,NA,TRBV19,CASKGNIQYF,TGTGCCAGTAAGGGAAACATTCAGTACTTC
TRBJ2-7,TRBD2,NA,TRBV11-2,CASSSRQSDSGRGPYEQYF,TGTGCCAGCAGCTCTCGTCAAAGCGATAGCGGGAGGGGACCATACGAGCAGTACTTC
TRBJ2-2,NA,NA,TRBV6-5,CASSWAGGNTGELFF,TGTGCCAGCAGTTGGGCTGGGGGTAACACCGGGGAGCTGTTTTTT
TRBJ1-2,NA,NA,TRBV7-6,CASSTKGLYGYTF,TGTGCCAGCAGCACAAAGGGGCTCTATGGCTACACCTTC
TRBJ1-1,NA,once,TRBV7-9,CASSLYIDRHTEAFF,TGTGCCAGCAGCTTATACATCGACAGGCACACTGAAGCTTTCTTT
TRBJ2-3,TRBD1,NA,TRBV6-1,CASSRTRDRAQYF,TGTGCCAGCAGTCGGACCCGGGACAGGGCGCAGTATTTT
TRBJ2-1,TRBD2,once,TRBV15,CATSRELPFREGYNEQFF,TGTGCCACCAGCAGGGAGCTCCCATTCCGGGAGGGGTACAATGAGCAGTTCTTC
TRBJ2-7,NA,NA,TRBV5-1,CASSFYQGFGSYEQYF,TGCGCCAGCAGCTTTTATCAGGGCTTTGGCTCCTACGAGCAGTACTTC
TRBJ1-1,NA,NA,TRBV4-3,CASSLGVVIGTEAFF,TGCGCCAGCAGCCTGGGGGTAGTCATAGGGACTGAAGCTTTCTTT
TRBJ2-7,TRBD2,NA,TRBV27,CASILTSGLSYEQYF,TGTGCCAGCATTCTTACTAGCGGACTCTCCTACGAGCAGTACTTC
TRBJ1-2,NA,NA,TRBV15,CATSRTPLEGSYGYTF,TGTGCCACCAGCAGAACCCCCCTTGAGGGGAGCTATGGCTACACCTTC
TRBJ2-1,NA,NA,TRBV27,CASSSLLVRGPTDNEQFF,TGTGCCAGCAGTTCCTTACTTGTCCGGGGACCGACCGACAATGAGCAGTTCTTC
TRBJ2-1,TRBD1,NA,TRBV6-5,CASNTGTGGLNEQFF,TGTGCCAGCAATACAGGGACAGGGGGCTTGAATGAGCAGTTCTTC
TRBJ1-2,NA,NA,TRBV4-1,CASSNRAQGYTF,TGCGCCAGCAGCAACAGGGCTCAAGGCTACACCTTC
TRBJ1-1,NA,NA,TRBV19,CASSMTKAGRGTEAFF,TGTGCCAGTAGTATGACAAAAGCAGGGCGGGGTACTGAAGCTTTCTTT
TRBJ2-7,TRBD2,once,TRBV27,CASSLRRETYEQYF,TGTGCCAGCAGTCTGCGGCGGGAGACCTACGAGCAGTACTTC
TRBJ2-7,TRBD1,NA,TRBV2,CASSWDRPASEQYF,TGTGCCAGCAGTTGGGACAGGCCGGCCTCCGAGCAGTACTTC
TRBJ2-1,TRBD1,once,TRBV7-9,CASSDRTGAYNEQFF,TGTGCCAGCAGCGACCGGACAGGGGCCTACAATGAGCAGTTCTTC
TRBJ2-7,NA,NA,TRBV27,CASSFINAAYEQYF,TGTGCCAGCAGTTTCATCAACGCTGCCTACGAGCAGTACTTC
TRBJ1-2,NA,NA,TRBV6-4,CASSDSTGKGRYGYTF,TGTGCCAGCAGTGACTCGACGGGGAAGGGGCGTTATGGCTACACCTTC
TRBJ2-1,NA,few,TRBV19,CASSPARNEQFF,TGTGCCAGTAGTCCTGCCCGCAATGAGCAGTTCTTC
TRBJ2-1,NA,NA,TRBV27,CASSFSRYNEQFF,TGTGCCAGCAGTTTCAGTCGCTACAATGAGCAGTTCTTC
TRBJ2-1,TRBD1,NA,TRBV5-6,CASSLELQGARNEQFF,TGTGCCAGCAGCTTGGAGTTGCAGGGGGCGCGCAATGAGCAGTTCTTC
TRBJ1-5,NA,NA,TRBV6-6,CASSYSTGFNQPQHF,TGTGCCAGCAGTTACTCCACGGGATTCAATCAGCCCCAGCATTTT
TRBJ2-2,NA,NA,TRBV9,CASSVVAGPNTGELFF,TGTGCCAGCAGCGTAGTTGCAGGGCCGAACACCGGGGAGCTGTTTTTT
TRBJ2-7,NA,NA,TRBV4-1,CASSPTGTPTYEQYF,TGCGCCAGCAGCCCGACCGGGACGCCCACCTACGAGCAGTACTTC
TRBJ2-1,NA,NA,TRBV10-3,CAISESVVSSYNEQFF,TGTGCCATCAGTGAGTCGGTGGTTTCCTCCTACAATGAGCAGTTCTTC
TRBJ1-5,NA,NA,TRBV5-1,CASSLGSNQPQHF,TGCGCCAGCAGCTTGGGATCAAATCAGCCCCAGCATTTT
TRBJ1-1,NA,NA,TRBV9,CASSVGYIGMGEYTEAFF,TGTGCCAGCAGCGTAGGTTACATCGGGATGGGGGAGTACACTGAAGCTTTCTTT
TRBJ2-1,TRBD2,NA,TRBV25-1,CASEEGGRAPYNEQFF,TGTGCCAGCGAAGAGGGCGGGAGGGCCCCCTACAATGAGCAGTTCTTC
TRBJ2-1,TRBD2,NA,TRBV4-1,CASSLQTSGTYNEQFF,TGCGCCAGCAGCCTCCAGACTAGCGGCACCTACAATGAGCAGTTCTTC
TRBJ1-1,TRBD1,NA,TRBV5-1,CASSLAGRTRDRNTEAFF,TGCGCCAGCAGCTTGGCTGGGCGGACTCGGGACAGGAACACTGAAGCTTTCTTT
TRBJ1-5,NA,NA,TRBV6-5,CASSLQENQPQHF,TGTGCCAGCAGTCTACAGGAGAATCAGCCCCAGCATTTT
TRBJ2-3,TRBD2,NA,TRBV14,CASSRLASTDTQYF,TGTGCCAGCAGCCGACTAGCTAGCACAGATACGCAGTATTTT
TRBJ2-3,NA,once,TRBV28,CASSPEFRTQYF,TGTGCCAGCAGTCCAGAGTTTCGTACGCAGTATTTT
TRBJ2-5,TRBD2,NA,TRBV7-9,CASSPPGLGETQYF,TGTGCCAGCAGCCCTCCGGGACTAGGGGAGACCCAGTACTTC
TRBJ2-1,TRBD2,NA,TRBV11-2,CASSAGLVGDEQFF,TGTGCCAGCAGCGCGGGACTAGTCGGCGATGAGCAGTTCTTC
TRBJ2-3,TRBD2,NA,TRBV29-1,CSVRGASGRTDTQYF,TGCAGCGTTCGGGGGGCTAGCGGGAGAACAGATACGCAGTATTTT
TRBJ2-5,TRBD2,NA,TRBV28,CASSLVAGGLETQYF,TGTGCCAGCAGTCTAGTAGCGGGAGGGCTGGAGACCCAGTACTTC
TRBJ2-3,NA,NA,TRBV7-9,CASSPGTEWADTQYF,TGTGCCAGCAGCCCAGGGACCGAATGGGCAGATACGCAGTATTTT
TRBJ2-1,NA,NA,TRBV29-1,CSVGVRGRKYNEQFF,TGCAGCGTTGGGGTTCGTGGGAGGAAGTACAATGAGCAGTTCTTC
TRBJ2-7,TRBD1,NA,TRBV7-2,CASSERGQPYEQYF,TGTGCCAGCAGCGAACGGGGACAGCCCTACGAGCAGTACTTC
TRBJ1-1,NA,NA,TRBV5-1,CASSLEGVQAFF,TGCGCCAGCAGCTTGGAGGGGGTGCAAGCTTTCTTT
TRBJ1-1,NA,few,TRBV30,CAWSVQGNTEAFF,TGTGCCTGGAGTGTACAGGGTAACACTGAAGCTTTCTTT